A selection of T cell receptor beta chains follows, all from one sample in a study of T cell responses to AZD1222 COVID-19 vaccine. The repertoire was sequenced with immunoSEQ multiplex PCR; TCRdb's copy has only in-frame clones and lacks some. The data hold 120,000 to 150,000 clones, with approximately 90% observed a single time. Sequenced material: peripheral blood, taken on day 0 of AZD1222 vaccination. Receptor source: an adult in good health. Both conserved end residues are part of each CDR3. The D gene is left open where the match is weak. Where a row states a size, it is once, few, many or the class of an expanded clone; other rows omit it.

TRBJ1-1 TRBV28 . . 15 TGTGCCAGCAGTTTGCCCGGTTACGGGGCCACTGAAGCTTTCTTT CASSLPGYGATEAFF
TRBJ1-5 TRBV6-5 . . 14 TGTGCCAGCAGTTACTCAGGAGGAAATCAGCCCCAGCATTTT CASSYSGGNQPQHF
TRBJ1-2 TRBV19 . TRBD1 15 TGTGCCAGTAGTGACAGGGGTTGGTCCGAGGCTGGCTACACCTTC CASSDRGWSEAGYTF
TRBJ2-1 TRBV6-2/TRBV6-3 . TRBD2 15 TGTGCCAGCAGTTACGGCACTAGCGGGGTTGAAGAGCAGTTCTTC CASSYGTSGVEEQFF
TRBJ1-1 TRBV2 . . 14 TGTGCCAGCAGGGCCCCCGATAGGAACACTGAAGCTTTCTTT CASRAPDRNTEAFF
TRBJ1-5 TRBV12-3/TRBV12-4 . . 13 TGTGCCAGCAGCTGGGACAATTCTCAGCCCCAGCATTTT CASSWDNSQPQHF
TRBJ2-7 TRBV29-1 . TRBD1 13 TGCAGCGTTTACCGGGACAGGGGCTACGAGCAGTACTTC CSVYRDRGYEQYF
TRBJ2-7 TRBV11-2 . . 12 TGTGCCAGCAGCTTCTCCGGGCCCGAGCAGTACTTC CASSFSGPEQYF
TRBJ1-1 TRBV2 . . 13 TGTGCGCATGAGGTAACGGGGGCCACTGAAGCTTTCTTT CAHEVTGATEAFF
TRBJ1-1 TRBV9 . . 14 TGTGCCAGCAGCTCCCAGGGAGGATCCACTGAAGCTTTCTTT CASSSQGGSTEAFF
TRBJ1-1 TRBV6-5 few TRBD1 15 TGTGCCAGCAGTTACACGACAGGGGACAACACTGAAGCTTTCTTT CASSYTTGDNTEAFF
TRBJ1-1 TRBV11-2 few TRBD1 16 TGTGCCAGCAGCTTAGATTTGGGGACAGGGAACACTGAAGCTTTCTTT CASSLDLGTGNTEAFF
TRBJ2-3 TRBV5-6 . TRBD2 15 TGTGCCAGCAGCTTGGGTAAGCTAGCGGGCGATACGCAGTATTTT CASSLGKLAGDTQYF
TRBJ1-4 TRBV10-3 . TRBD1 15 TGTGCCATCAGTGAGGGGGGACAGGGTAGTGAAAAACTGTTTTTT CAISEGGQGSEKLFF
TRBJ1-1 TRBV28 . . 19 TGTGCCAGCAATGTAAGGTTTTTACGGGGGGCCTCCATGAACACTGAAGCTTTCTTT CASNVRFLRGASMNTEAFF
TRBJ1-1 TRBV24-1 once . 11 TGTGCCACCAGTGATGGCACTGAAGCTTTCTTT CATSDGTEAFF
TRBJ1-2 TRBV28 . TRBD1 14 TGTGCCAGCGCCTTACAGGGGGCCGTCTATGGCTACACCTTC CASALQGAVYGYTF